The rows below give T cell receptor beta chains drawn from one sample of a study of cytomegalovirus exposure and HLA in healthy donors. Measured with immunoSEQ multiplex PCR; TCRdb has only the in-frame clones, and not every one. The sample carries 75,000 to 100,000 clones, around three quarters recorded once. The sample taken for sequencing was PBMCs. Receptor source: a man aged 25 to 45 in good health and CMV-seronegative. Each CDR3 is given with its conserved first and last residue. The D gene is left open where the match is weak. Size tells how often a clone was seen (once, few, many) or the class of an expanded clone, and some rows leave it out.

abundance	v_gene	len	j_gene	d_gene	CDR3aa	CDR3nt
few	TRBV9	13	TRBJ1-1	-	CASSPANEVEAFF	TGTGCCAGCAGCCCAGCCAACGAGGTTGAAGCTTTCTTT
-	TRBV19	17	TRBJ1-1	TRBD1	CASSNLEDRGLNTEAFF	TGTGCCAGTAGTAACCTCGAGGACAGGGGGTTGAACACTGAAGCTTTCTTT
-	TRBV6-6	14	TRBJ1-1	-	CAIKQGRVNTEAFF	TGTGCCATAAAACAGGGCCGCGTGAACACTGAAGCTTTCTTT
-	TRBV5-6	12	TRBJ2-2	-	CASSFDRGELFF	TGTGCCAGCAGCTTTGACAGGGGGGAGCTGTTTTTT
-	TRBV18	14	TRBJ1-6	TRBD1	CASGTGTAHSGLHF	TGTGCCAGCGGAACCGGGACAGCCCACTCGGGCCTCCACTTT
-	TRBV2	14	TRBJ1-2	TRBD1	CASSEGQGAIGYTF	TGTGCCAGCAGTGAGGGACAGGGGGCTATTGGCTACACCTTC
-	TRBV5-1	16	TRBJ1-2	-	CASSLVYSGANYGYTF	TGCGCCAGCAGCTTGGTGTATTCCGGAGCTAACTATGGCTACACCTTC
-	TRBV2	15	TRBJ2-3	-	CASTGAGQSTDTQYF	TGTGCCAGCACCGGAGCGGGACAAAGCACAGATACGCAGTATTTT
-	TRBV19	13	TRBJ1-1	-	CASGEGYGTEAFF	TGTGCCAGTGGGGAGGGGTATGGCACTGAAGCTTTCTTT
-	TRBV9	14	TRBJ2-1	-	CASSVVTTYNEQFF	TGTGCCAGCAGCGTAGTGACTACTTACAATGAGCAGTTCTTC
-	TRBV2	16	TRBJ1-2	-	CASNVVETDLSYGYTF	TGTGCCAGCAATGTAGTAGAGACAGATTTATCCTATGGCTACACCTTC
-	TRBV5-1	15	TRBJ1-5	TRBD1	CASSLTTGLYQPQHF	TGCGCCAGCAGCTTGACGACAGGGTTGTATCAGCCCCAGCATTTT
-	TRBV28	14	TRBJ2-1	-	CASSLSQAYNEQFF	TGTGCCAGCAGTTTATCACAGGCGTACAATGAGCAGTTCTTC
-	TRBV11-2	15	TRBJ2-1	TRBD2	CASSPGTSGMNEQFF	TGTGCCAGCAGCCCTGGGACTAGCGGGATGAATGAGCAGTTCTTC
-	TRBV27	13	TRBJ1-1	-	CASSWTVNTEAFF	TGTGCCAGCAGTTGGACAGTTAACACTGAAGCTTTCTTT
-	TRBV2	16	TRBJ2-2	-	CASSEAKQGYTGELFF	TGTGCCAGCAGTGAAGCGAAACAGGGATACACCGGGGAGCTGTTTTTT
-	TRBV14	16	TRBJ1-3	-	CASSHGLLRSGNTIYF	TGTGCCAGCAGCCACGGACTTCTCCGCTCTGGAAACACCATATATTTT
-	TRBV27	14	TRBJ2-3	TRBD1	CASSRTGGVDTQYF	TGTGCCAGCAGCCGGACAGGGGGAGTAGATACGCAGTATTTT
once	TRBV7-2	14	TRBJ2-2	-	CASSLVDRRGGLFF	TGTGCCAGCAGCTTAGTAGACAGGAGAGGAGGGCTGTTTTTT
-	TRBV5-6	14	TRBJ1-2	-	CASSLVGGNYGYTF	TGTGCCAGCAGCTTGGTTGGAGGTAACTATGGCTACACCTTC
-	TRBV10-3	15	TRBJ1-2	-	CAISESRDSLYGYTF	TGTGCCATCAGTGAGTCAAGGGACTCCCTCTATGGCTACACCTTC
few	TRBV6-5	15	TRBJ1-6	TRBD1	CASSLATGVESPLHF	TGTGCCAGCAGTTTAGCCACAGGGGTTGAGTCACCCCTCCACTTT
-	TRBV7-2	17	TRBJ2-3	TRBD2	CASSSGRGTLSTDTQYF	TGTGCCAGCAGCAGCGGGAGGGGAACCCTTAGCACAGATACGCAGTATTTT
-	TRBV11-1	14	TRBJ1-2	TRBD1	CASSLRGRHDGYTF	TGTGCCAGCAGCTTAAGGGGGCGCCATGATGGCTACACCTTC
-	TRBV5-4	12	TRBJ2-7	-	CASSFGGAEQYF	TGTGCCAGCAGCTTTGGGGGCGCCGAGCAGTACTTC
-	TRBV19	15	TRBJ1-1	-	CASSLRLGVNTEAFF	TGTGCCAGTAGCCTCCGACTCGGGGTGAACACTGAAGCTTTCTTT
-	TRBV7-9	14	TRBJ1-1	TRBD1	CASSKDRADTEAFF	TGTGCCAGCAGCAAGGACAGGGCGGACACTGAAGCTTTCTTT
-	TRBV5-1	14	TRBJ2-7	TRBD1	CASSGGTGKNEQYF	TGCGCCAGCAGCGGCGGGACAGGTAAAAACGAGCAGTACTTC
few	TRBV6-6	15	TRBJ2-7	-	CASRSLLNRPHEQYF	TGTGCCAGCAGGTCCCTCCTCAACAGGCCCCACGAGCAGTACTTC
-	TRBV7-8	16	TRBJ2-3	TRBD2	CASSSGTSGPTDTQYF	TGTGCCAGCAGCTCCGGGACTAGCGGGCCCACAGATACGCAGTATTTT
-	TRBV6-6	16	TRBJ2-1	TRBD2	CVSSYPTSGGYNEQFF	TGTGTCAGCAGTTACCCAACTAGCGGGGGCTACAATGAGCAGTTCTTC
-	TRBV7-9	14	TRBJ2-7	-	CASSFGGPSYEQYF	TGTGCCAGCAGCTTCGGGGGGCCCTCCTACGAGCAGTACTTC
-	TRBV5-4	16	TRBJ2-1	TRBD2	CASTPGGLAGEGEQFF	TGTGCCAGCACCCCCGGGGGCCTAGCGGGGGAGGGGGAGCAGTTCTTC
-	TRBV25-1	13	TRBJ1-4	TRBD1	CASRGQINEKLFF	TGTGCCAGCAGGGGACAGATTAATGAAAAACTGTTTTTT
-	TRBV7-3	15	TRBJ2-1	-	CASSEGASSYNEQFF	TGTGCCAGCAGCGAAGGAGCGTCCTCCTACAATGAGCAGTTCTTC
once	TRBV19	12	TRBJ2-2	-	CASKWLVGELFF	TGTGCCAGTAAATGGCTTGTCGGGGAGCTGTTTTTT
-	TRBV9	16	TRBJ2-1	TRBD2	CASSVGLAGKNNEQFF	TGTGCCAGCAGCGTTGGACTAGCGGGGAAGAACAATGAGCAGTTCTTC
-	TRBV5-1	14	TRBJ1-4	-	CASSSRDMPEKLFF	TGCGCCAGCAGCTCCAGGGATATGCCTGAAAAACTGTTTTTT